This TCR beta chain derives from a study of cytomegalovirus exposure and HLA in healthy donors. In regard to this clone: What it binds is not known. Additional DNA sequences in this sample encode the identical CDR3.

The PCR had 60 Vbeta and 13 Jbeta primers. TCRdb's copy holds only in-frame clones and misses some; the assay was immunoSEQ multiplex PCR. The repertoire holds roughly 98,000 clones, with around 74% as singletons. Notes on the study in general: TRBV6-2, TRBV6-3 and other indistinguishable V segments were excluded. The authors later found most CMV-associated TCR beta chains appeared HLA-restricted.

There are 12 residues in the CDR3. CDR1 and CDR2 from the germline V gene are MDHEN and SYDVKM. With 3 bases removed from V and 5 bases from J, the gap between germline ends came to 8 bases. The sequenced material came from PBMCs. The rearrangement joins TRBV28 to TRBJ2-7; tentative D call: TRBD2 (5 bases). The receptor was isolated from an older woman in good health and CMV-seropositive. CDR3 residues: CASSLRGNEQYF. The CDR3 nucleotides read TGTGCCAGCAGTTTGAGAGGGAACGAGCAGTACTTC.